A selection of T cell receptor beta chains follows, all from one sample in a study of T cells in Graves' hyperthyroidism and ophthalmopathy. Each CDR3 protein is one row after TCRdb ran MiXCR on the multiplex PCR reads. The repertoire holds about 560,000 distinct CDR3 sequences, with approximately 15% as singletons. The sample taken for sequencing was blood. The receptor set was obtained from a woman aged 18-30 years with Graves' hyperthyroidism. CDR3s include the opening cysteine and the closing phenylalanine or tryptophan. Fields, in order: clone size, J gene, V gene, D gene, CDR3 DNA, CDR3 protein. The D gene is left open where the match is weak. The listing skips clone size in some rows; elsewhere it reads once, few, many or a size class.

clone size: NA
J gene: TRBJ2-7
V gene: TRBV3-1
D gene: TRBD2
CDR3 DNA: TGTGCCAGCAGCCCGGGACTAGCGGGATCGAGGGGGCAGTACTTC
CDR3 protein: CASSPGLAGSRGQYF

clone size: many
J gene: TRBJ1-1
V gene: TRBV12-5
D gene: NA
CDR3 DNA: TGTGCTAGTGGTTTGGTACTAACAGGGAGAGACCCTGAAGCTTTCTTT
CDR3 protein: CASGLVLTGRDPEAFF

clone size: NA
J gene: TRBJ1-6
V gene: TRBV11-2
D gene: NA
CDR3 DNA: TGTGCCAGCAGCTCAGCTCGGGATTCACCCCTCCACTTT
CDR3 protein: CASSSARDSPLHF

clone size: NA
J gene: TRBJ1-2
V gene: TRBV13
D gene: TRBD1
CDR3 DNA: TGTGCCAGCAGCTTCAGGGGGCACGGCTATGGCTACACCTTC
CDR3 protein: CASSFRGHGYGYTF

clone size: NA
J gene: TRBJ2-4
V gene: TRBV7-8
D gene: NA
CDR3 DNA: TGTGCCAGCAGCCTCATCCGGGGCCACGGAGACATTCAGTACTTC
CDR3 protein: CASSLIRGHGDIQYF

clone size: few
J gene: TRBJ2-7
V gene: TRBV10-1
D gene: TRBD2
CDR3 DNA: TGCGCCAGCAGTGGCGGACTAGCGGGGGGCCTCGAGCAGTACTTC
CDR3 protein: CASSGGLAGGLEQYF

clone size: few
J gene: TRBJ2-1
V gene: TRBV29-1
D gene: TRBD2
CDR3 DNA: TGCAGCGTCGGTAGCGGGGGCCCTTCCTACAATGAGCAGTTCTTC
CDR3 protein: CSVGSGGPSYNEQFF

clone size: many
J gene: TRBJ2-1
V gene: TRBV20-1
D gene: TRBD2
CDR3 DNA: TGCAGTGCTAGAGATCCGGGACTAGCGGGCGACCGCTCCTACAATGAGCAGTTCTTC
CDR3 protein: CSARDPGLAGDRSYNEQFF

clone size: NA
J gene: TRBJ2-3
V gene: TRBV6-1
D gene: TRBD2
CDR3 DNA: TGTGCCAGCACCCTGGGGACTATAGCGGAGAATACGCAGTATTTT
CDR3 protein: CASTLGTIAENTQYF

clone size: many
J gene: TRBJ1-1
V gene: TRBV19
D gene: NA
CDR3 DNA: TGTGCCAGCTCGATCGGTGGGAACACTGAAGCTTTCTTT
CDR3 protein: CASSIGGNTEAFF

clone size: many
J gene: TRBJ2-3
V gene: TRBV20-1
D gene: TRBD2
CDR3 DNA: TGCAGTGCCCCATCTGGCGGGGGTACAGATACGCAGTATTTT
CDR3 protein: CSAPSGGGTDTQYF

clone size: NA
J gene: TRBJ2-7
V gene: TRBV6-2/TRBV6-3
D gene: NA
CDR3 DNA: TGTGCCAGCAGTGACCCCAACTACGAGCAGTACTTC
CDR3 protein: CASSDPNYEQYF

clone size: NA
J gene: TRBJ2-1
V gene: TRBV27
D gene: TRBD2
CDR3 DNA: TGTGCCACCTCTACTAGCGGGAGGGAGCAGTTCTTC
CDR3 protein: CATSTSGREQFF

clone size: many
J gene: TRBJ1-1
V gene: TRBV18
D gene: NA
CDR3 DNA: TGTGCCAGCTCCCAACAGTACGGGACCACTGAAGCTTTCTTT
CDR3 protein: CASSQQYGTTEAFF

clone size: many
J gene: TRBJ1-1
V gene: TRBV18
D gene: NA
CDR3 DNA: TGTGCCAGCAGCCCACCCAGCGGGAACACTGAAGCTTTCTTT
CDR3 protein: CASSPPSGNTEAFF

clone size: many
J gene: TRBJ2-3
V gene: TRBV7-9
D gene: NA
CDR3 DNA: TGTGCCAGCAGCTTGAAGAACACAGATACGCAGTATTTT
CDR3 protein: CASSLKNTDTQYF

clone size: NA
J gene: TRBJ2-1
V gene: TRBV12-3/TRBV12-4
D gene: NA
CDR3 DNA: TGTGCCAGCAGGCAAAGGACGGGGGTGGAGCAGTTCTTC
CDR3 protein: CASRQRTGVEQFF

clone size: many
J gene: TRBJ1-2
V gene: TRBV5-1
D gene: TRBD1
CDR3 DNA: TGCGCCAGCAGCCCGGGGGACAGCGGGTATGGCTACACCTTC
CDR3 protein: CASSPGDSGYGYTF

clone size: many
J gene: TRBJ1-4
V gene: TRBV27
D gene: NA
CDR3 DNA: TGTGCCAGCAGTTTGGGGGGCGCGGCTAATGAAAAACTGTTTTTT
CDR3 protein: CASSLGGAANEKLFF

clone size: many
J gene: TRBJ2-2
V gene: TRBV30
D gene: NA
CDR3 DNA: TGTGCCTGGAGTCAAGGCGGGGAGCTGTTTTTT
CDR3 protein: CAWSQGGELFF

clone size: NA
J gene: TRBJ2-2
V gene: TRBV7-2
D gene: NA
CDR3 DNA: TGTGCCAGCAGCCCCCGATTTGGGGGAGTCACTGGCACCGGGGAGCTGTTTTTT
CDR3 protein: CASSPRFGGVTGTGELFF

clone size: NA
J gene: TRBJ1-1
V gene: TRBV7-8
D gene: NA
CDR3 DNA: TGTGCCAGCACGGGGGGGCCTGAAGCTTTCTTT
CDR3 protein: CASTGGPEAFF

clone size: NA
J gene: TRBJ1-5
V gene: TRBV5-1
D gene: NA
CDR3 DNA: TGCGCCAGCAGCTTGGAGGTCCGCGTTTATAGCAATCAGCCCCAGCATTTT
CDR3 protein: CASSLEVRVYSNQPQHF

clone size: NA
J gene: TRBJ2-1
V gene: TRBV25-1
D gene: NA
CDR3 DNA: TGTGCCAGCAGTGATACGTGGGAGGCCAATGAGCAGTTCTTC
CDR3 protein: CASSDTWEANEQFF

clone size: many
J gene: TRBJ1-1
V gene: TRBV6-2/TRBV6-3
D gene: NA
CDR3 DNA: TGTGCCAGCAGCAAGTCTCACACTGAAGCTTTCTTT
CDR3 protein: CASSKSHTEAFF

clone size: few
J gene: TRBJ1-1
V gene: TRBV7-9
D gene: NA
CDR3 DNA: TGTGCCAGCAGCTTCCCCAGTTGGGGCGGCGGGGCTTTCTTT
CDR3 protein: CASSFPSWGGGAFF

clone size: few
J gene: TRBJ1-2
V gene: TRBV4-3
D gene: NA
CDR3 DNA: TGCGCCAGCAGCCAAACACAGAACTATGGCTACACCTTC
CDR3 protein: CASSQTQNYGYTF

clone size: many
J gene: TRBJ2-6
V gene: TRBV3-1
D gene: NA
CDR3 DNA: TGTGCCAGCAGCCAAGGGGTAGATGGGGCCAACGTCCTGACTTTC
CDR3 protein: CASSQGVDGANVLTF

clone size: many
J gene: TRBJ1-5
V gene: TRBV6-1
D gene: NA
CDR3 DNA: TGTGCCAGCAGTGAAAGGACGAGCAATCAGCCCCAGCATTTT
CDR3 protein: CASSERTSNQPQHF

clone size: NA
J gene: TRBJ2-3
V gene: TRBV19
D gene: NA
CDR3 DNA: TGTGCCAGTAGTATAGATCTAGGCAGGGTAGATACGCAGTATTTT
CDR3 protein: CASSIDLGRVDTQYF

clone size: NA
J gene: TRBJ1-1
V gene: TRBV19
D gene: NA
CDR3 DNA: TGTGCCACTCTTATTGCGGGTGATACTGAAGCTTTCTTT
CDR3 protein: CATLIAGDTEAFF

clone size: NA
J gene: TRBJ1-2
V gene: TRBV18
D gene: TRBD1
CDR3 DNA: TGTGCCAGCTCACCACAAGGAACAGGGGATGTCAGCTATGGCTACACCTTC
CDR3 protein: CASSPQGTGDVSYGYTF

clone size: NA
J gene: TRBJ2-7
V gene: TRBV29-1
D gene: TRBD1
CDR3 DNA: TGCAGCGTCCGTCGGGACAGGGGGGTTTATGGGCAGTACTTC
CDR3 protein: CSVRRDRGVYGQYF

clone size: NA
J gene: TRBJ2-3
V gene: TRBV7-9
D gene: TRBD2
CDR3 DNA: TGTGCCAGCAGCCCCGGACGGGGGGGCGCATCATACACAGATACGCAGTATTTT
CDR3 protein: CASSPGRGGASYTDTQYF

clone size: many
J gene: TRBJ1-1
V gene: TRBV11-3
D gene: NA
CDR3 DNA: TGTGCCAGCAGCTTAGAGGTTTCCACTGAAGCTTTCTTT
CDR3 protein: CASSLEVSTEAFF

clone size: few
J gene: TRBJ2-5
V gene: TRBV7-2
D gene: NA
CDR3 DNA: TGTGCCAGCAGCTTCTTTTCGGGGGAGACCCAGTACTTC
CDR3 protein: CASSFFSGETQYF

clone size: many
J gene: TRBJ2-7
V gene: TRBV11-2
D gene: NA
CDR3 DNA: TGTGCCAGCAGCCCAACTGGAGGCGGTGGGATCTACGAGCAGTACTTC
CDR3 protein: CASSPTGGGGIYEQYF

clone size: few
J gene: TRBJ1-1
V gene: TRBV12-3/TRBV12-4
D gene: NA
CDR3 DNA: TGTGCCAGCAAAGTTAACGGGGGACCCATGCTTGAAGCTTTCTTT
CDR3 protein: CASKVNGGPMLEAFF

clone size: NA
J gene: TRBJ2-3
V gene: TRBV29-1
D gene: TRBD2
CDR3 DNA: TGCAGCGTGGGGGGAAAACTAGCGGGAGGGCCGGGTACGCAGTATTTT
CDR3 protein: CSVGGKLAGGPGTQYF

clone size: few
J gene: TRBJ2-1
V gene: TRBV4-1
D gene: TRBD2
CDR3 DNA: TGCGCCAGCAGCCAATTTGGACTAGCGGGTGAGCAGTTCTTC
CDR3 protein: CASSQFGLAGEQFF